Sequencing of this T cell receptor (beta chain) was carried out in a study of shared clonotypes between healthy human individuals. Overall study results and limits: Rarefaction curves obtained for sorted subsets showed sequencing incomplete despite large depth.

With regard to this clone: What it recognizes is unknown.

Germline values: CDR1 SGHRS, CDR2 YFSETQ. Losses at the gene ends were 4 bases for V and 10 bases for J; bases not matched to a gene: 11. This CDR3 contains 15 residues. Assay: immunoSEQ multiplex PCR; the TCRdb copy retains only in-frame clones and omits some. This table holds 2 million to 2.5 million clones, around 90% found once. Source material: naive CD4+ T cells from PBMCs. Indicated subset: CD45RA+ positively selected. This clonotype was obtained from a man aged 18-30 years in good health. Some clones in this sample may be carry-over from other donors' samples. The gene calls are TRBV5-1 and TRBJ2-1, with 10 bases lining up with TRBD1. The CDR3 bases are TGCGCCAGCAGCACCGATAGACAGGGGGCAGAGGAGCAGTTCTTC. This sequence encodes CASSTDRQGAEEQFF.